This entry is about one T cell receptor (beta chain). What it recognizes is unknown. This entry comes from a study of Ad26.COV2.S vaccination and SARS-CoV-2 variants. Study-wide background: Ad26.COV2.S was injected intramuscularly once or twice, 56 days apart.

This table comes from immunoSEQ multiplex PCR, and its TCRdb copy is limited to in-frame clones, with some not included. The data show around 250,000 clones, with around 88% seen just once and just under 3% held by the top ten. Study results and limitations: Estimates derived from TCR breadth and depth analyses may have underestimated total T cell responses.

Treatment of the sample: 19 received Ad26.COV2.S at low or high dose, single or two shots; about 5 received placebo; per-sample allocation not given. The samples were gathered on day 63 after the first injection of vaccine or placebo. This TCR was recovered from a person between 18 and 65 years old who received the Ad26.COV2.S COVID-19 vaccine or a placebo. The sample here was peripheral blood, taken in a trial of Ad26.COV2.S vaccine versus placebo.

CDR3 sequence: CASSFPGTGNNEQFF. Here the CDR3 DNA reads TGCGCCAGCAGTTTTCCCGGGACAGGTAACAATGAGCAGTTCTTC. The J gene is TRBJ2-1, the V gene TRBV5-1; 8 bases are a match to TRBD1. The V segment lost 5 bases and the J segment 5 bases; nucleotides outside the gene matches: 9. The CDR3 totals 15 residues. Germline-derived CDR1 and CDR2 are SGHRS and YFSETQ.